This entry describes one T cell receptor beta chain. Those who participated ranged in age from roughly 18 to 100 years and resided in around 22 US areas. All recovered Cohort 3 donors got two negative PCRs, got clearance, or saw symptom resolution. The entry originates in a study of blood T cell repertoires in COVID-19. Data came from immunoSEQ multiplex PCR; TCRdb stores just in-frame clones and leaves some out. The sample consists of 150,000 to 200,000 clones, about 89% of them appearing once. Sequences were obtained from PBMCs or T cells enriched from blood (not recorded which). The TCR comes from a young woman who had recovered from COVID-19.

The CDR3 DNA reads TGTGCCTGGAGTCAGCTAGCGGGAGTCGGTGGAGATACGCAGTATTTT. Amino acid sequence: CAWSQLAGVGGDTQYF. This chain joins TRBV30 and TRBJ2-3, with 10 bases that match TRBD2. Germline V lookup: CDR1 GTSNPN, CDR2 SVGIG (reference sequence). This CDR3 contains 16 residues. J lost 5 bases, V lost 2 bases, and 10 bases had no gene match.